The clone carrying this TCR beta chain was observed a few times. Its antigen is unknown. Because the CDR3's place on the DNA is in doubt, the DNA is left out and the CDR3 is given as listed by TCRdb. This entry is derived from a study of molecular identifiers for immune sequencing clone quantification. General study points: Barcodes shared by identical TCR molecules could lead to underestimated sizes of highly expanded clones. Jurkat TCR RNA spiked in from one cell reportedly remained identifiable amid approximately 970,000 naive cells.

TCRdb re-called the PCR reads through MiXCR, storing one row per CDR3 protein. This table has approximately 590,000 distinct CDR3 sequences, approximately 24% appearing once. Sequences were obtained from naive CD8+ T cells from blood, with Jurkat cell RNA spiked in. Subset defined: FACS-sorted CD8+CD4-CCR7+CD45RA+ naive T cells. This receptor was taken from a human donor in good health. Some libraries in this study had Jurkat cell RNA spiked in.

The CDR3 sequence: CASSTSGVGELFF. The V and J genes are TRBV12-3 or TRBV12-4 and TRBJ2-2; the D call TRBD1 from the table was never checked on the DNA. The CDR3 extends over 13 residues, inclusive of both ends.